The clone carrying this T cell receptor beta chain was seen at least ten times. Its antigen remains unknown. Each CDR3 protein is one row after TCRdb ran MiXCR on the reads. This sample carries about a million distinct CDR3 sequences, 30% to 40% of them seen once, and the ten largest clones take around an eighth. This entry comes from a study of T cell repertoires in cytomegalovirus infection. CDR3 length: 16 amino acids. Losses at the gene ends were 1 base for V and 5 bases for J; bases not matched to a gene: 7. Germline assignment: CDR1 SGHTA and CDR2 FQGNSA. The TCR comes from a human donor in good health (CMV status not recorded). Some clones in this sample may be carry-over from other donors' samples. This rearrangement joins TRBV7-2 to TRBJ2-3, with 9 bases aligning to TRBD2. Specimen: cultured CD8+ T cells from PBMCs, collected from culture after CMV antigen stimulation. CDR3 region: CASSLGRGGQLDTQYF. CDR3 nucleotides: TGTGCCAGCAGCTTAGGGCGGGGGGGCCAGTTAGATACGCAGTATTTT.